What follows describes a single TCR beta chain. These data originate in a study of OX40 agonist ivuxolimab in advanced cancers. Study information: Cohort: 80% to 90% men, mean age 60, aged about 23 to 80.

TCRdb's copy holds only in-frame clones and misses some; the assay was immunoSEQ multiplex PCR. In the table there are 72,000 or so clones, roughly 80% of which are singletons. Patients with a history of autoimmune disease or on systemic immunosuppression were excluded. The source material was CD4+ or CD8+ T cells sorted from blood, sampled in a trial of the OX40 agonist ivuxolimab. The sequence derives from an adult with an advanced solid tumor such as melanoma, head and neck, liver or kidney cancer.

CDR3: CASSFLAGEATEAFF. CDR3 nucleotides: TGTGCCAGCAGCTTTTTGGCAGGGGAGGCCACTGAAGCTTTCTTT. The chain joins TRBV7-8 to TRBJ1-1, with D possibly being TRBD1 (6 bases). Per the germline V gene, CDR1 is SGHVS and CDR2 is FQNEAQ. Trimming took off 3 bases at V and 4 bases at J, with 15 bases between the two ends. The CDR3 is 15 amino acids.